The 26 T cell receptor beta chains in this list originate from one sample, sequenced in a study of T-cell memory formation after mild COVID-19. Each CDR3 protein is one row after TCRdb ran MiXCR on the 5' RACE reads. Seen here are 350,000 or so distinct CDR3 sequences, 20% to 25% observed once, and the top ten hold over 20%. The specimen sequenced was PBMCs or a T cell subset sorted from them (not recorded which). The receptors originated from a man between 18 and 29 years old who had mild COVID-19 (a few samples of this study predate the infection). Cell type and time point are not known.

This clonotype was observed a few times. The chain combines TRBV12-3 or TRBV12-4 with TRBJ2-2, with 13 bases identical to TRBD2. The J segment lost 7 bases and the V segment lost 5 bases, leaving 7 bases of the junction unmatched. This CDR3 comprises 16 residues. CDR3 sequence (DNA): TGTGCCAGCAGTCCCACTAGCGGGGGGGCGGTCGGGGAGCTGTTTTTT. It codes for CASSPTSGGAVGELFF.

The chain carries TRBV10-3 and TRBJ2-2; 8 nucleotides line up with TRBD2. Germline V gene sequence: CDR1 ENHRY, CDR2 SYGVKD. The junction had 12 bases not matched to a gene; V was cut back by 10 bases and J by 2 bases. The CDR3 runs to 16 residues. CDR3 DNA sequence: TGTGCCAGCCGACTACACGGGGGGGAAAACACCGGGGAGCTGTTTTTT. This translates into CASRLHGGENTGELFF.

This clonotype was seen only a few times. The genes are TRBV5-6 and TRBJ2-7; 9 nucleotides line up with TRBD1. The CDR3 is 15 residues long. Germline V gene sequence: CDR1 SGHDT, CDR2 YYEEEE. Trimming cost V 2 bases and J 5 bases; bases outside gene matches: 8. CDR3 protein: CASSLPTGQGNEQYF. The CDR3 coding sequence is TGTGCCAGCAGCTTACCAACGGGACAGGGTAACGAGCAGTACTTC.

This clonotype was found a few times. This chain joins TRBV12-3 or TRBV12-4 and TRBJ2-7, with 15 bases identical to TRBD2. With 6 bases clipped from V and 3 bases from J, the junction kept 12 bases outside the gene matches. There are 18 residues in the CDR3. This CDR3 is CASSGTSGGTTKFYEQYF. CDR3 nucleotide sequence: TGTGCCAGCAGCGGGACTAGCGGGGGGACAACCAAATTCTACGAGCAGTACTTC.

The chain joins TRBV20-1 to TRBJ2-7; 9 bases map to TRBD1. Germline values: CDR1 DFQATT, CDR2 SNEGSKA (reference sequence). This CDR3 is 14 amino acids long. J was trimmed by 4 bases and V by 2 bases; bases with no gene match: 6. CDR3 in amino acids: CSARPGQGTYEQYF. The CDR3 bases are TGCAGTGCTAGACCCGGACAGGGGACTTACGAGCAGTACTTC.

J is TRBJ2-1 and V is TRBV21-1; the tabulated D call, TRBD1, remains unverified against the DNA. TRBV21-1 is flagged as a pseudogene. The CDR3 totals 16 residues. In DNA, the CDR3 is TGTGCCAGCAGCAAAGGGGTGGGACAGGGTAGGGGTGAGCAGTTCTTC. This codes for CASSKGVGQGRGEQFF.

A few counts support this clonotype. The rearrangement joins TRBV7-2 to TRBJ1-2; TRBD1 matches 12 bases. CDR1 and CDR2 from the germline V gene are SGHTA and FQGNSA. This CDR3 contains 15 residues. Trimming removed 2 bases from V and 4 bases from J; junction bases left unmatched: 2. The CDR3 loop is CASSLLGQGAYGYTF. The CDR3 coding sequence is TGTGCCAGCAGCTTATTGGGACAGGGGGCCTATGGCTACACCTTC.

This rearrangement joins TRBV20-1 to TRBJ2-7; 8 bases match TRBD1. Germline values: CDR1 DFQATT, CDR2 SNEGSKA (reference sequence). The CDR3 is 16 residues long. The V gene end was trimmed by 4 bases and the J gene end by 4 bases; junction bases not matched to a gene: 15. This CDR3 is CSATPDRTGTEYEQYF. In DNA, the CDR3 is TGCAGTGCTACTCCCGATAGGACAGGGACTGAGTACGAGCAGTACTTC.

This clonotype occurred many times. This chain uses TRBV10-3 with TRBJ2-1; 9 nucleotides align to TRBD2. Trimming removed 5 bases from V and 8 bases from J; junction bases left unmatched: 4. This CDR3 region has 13 residues. Germline V gene lookup returns CDR1 ENHRY and CDR2 SYGVKD. The chain's CDR3 is CAISSGGRDEQFF. CDR3 nucleotide sequence: TGTGCCATCAGTAGCGGGGGGCGGGATGAGCAGTTCTTC.

This clonotype was picked up a small number of times. The V call is TRBV7-2, the J call TRBJ2-2, with TRBD2 as a possible D gene (6 bases). The CDR3 is 16 residues long. Per the germline V gene, CDR1 is SGHTA and CDR2 is FQGNSA. Trimming pared 3 bases from V and 6 bases from J, leaving 17 bases between. The CDR3 loop is CASSLTSVVSAGELFF. The CDR3 DNA is TGTGCCAGCAGCTTGACTAGTGTGGTGTCCGCCGGGGAGCTGTTTTTT.

As for this clonotype: Relative to the germline gene, one junction end is altered; a read error may explain this. The chain combines TRBV12-3 or TRBV12-4 with TRBJ2-3; possible D gene TRBD1, 6 bases. The CDR3 loop spans 13 amino acids. The CDR3 sequence: CASGARSTDTQYF. For the CDR3, the DNA is TGCGCCTCAGGGGCCCGGTCCACAGATACGCAGTATTTT.

This clonotype was recorded a few times. The J gene is TRBJ1-4, the V gene TRBV20-1; D is unclear. V was shortened by 6 bases and J by 5 bases, with 4 bases between the two germline ends. The CDR3 loop spans 10 amino acids. From germline, CDR1 is DFQATT and CDR2 SNEGSKA (reference sequence). The CDR3 region is CSAINEKLFF. CDR3 sequence (DNA): TGCAGTGCCATCAATGAAAAACTGTTTTTT.

The chain joins TRBV7-9 to TRBJ2-6; the D is unclear. The V gene lost 8 bases and the J gene lost 0 bases, with 5 bases spanning the gap. Germline CDR1 and CDR2: SEHNR and FQNEAQ (reference sequence). The CDR3 is made up of 13 amino acids. CDR3 amino acids: CASPSSGANVLTF. For the CDR3, the DNA is TGTGCCAGCCCTAGCTCTGGGGCCAACGTCCTGACTTTC.

A few counts support this clonotype. The chain couples TRBV9 to TRBJ2-3, with 7 bases matching TRBD2. V shed 2 bases and J 1 base; nucleotides not matched to a gene: 7. CDR3 length: 16 residues. Germline V gene sequence: CDR1 SGDLS, CDR2 YYNGEE. This CDR3 reads CASSVGRGLRTDTQYF. CDR3 DNA: TGTGCCAGCAGCGTTGGGAGGGGACTACGCACAGATACGCAGTATTTT.

This clonotype has only a few counts. The gene calls are TRBV20-1 and TRBJ2-1; TRBD1 aligns across 9 bases. CDR1 and CDR2 from the germline V gene are DFQATT and SNEGSKA (reference sequence). The CDR3 runs 16 residues. Unmatched junction bases numbered 13, after V lost 3 bases and J lost 7 bases. The CDR3 coding sequence is TGCAGTGCTAGTAGGCCCGGGACAGGGTTTTTAAATGAGCAGTTCTTC. It specifies CSASRPGTGFLNEQFF.

This clonotype came up once. The chain combines TRBV10-3 with TRBJ1-4; D perhaps matches TRBD1 (5 bases). The germline gives CDR1 ENHRY, CDR2 SYGVKD. The CDR3 runs to 14 residues. Trimming pared 0 bases from V and 8 bases from J, leaving 10 bases between. CDR3 residues: CAISESDGAEKLFF. The CDR3 DNA reads as TGTGCCATCAGTGAGTCGGATGGGGCGGAAAAACTGTTTTTT.

The V call is TRBV4-1, the J call TRBJ1-1; D is ambiguous. The CDR3 contains 12 residues. CDR1 is MGHRA and CDR2 is YSYEKL in the germline V gene. V lost 1 base, J lost 7 bases, and 7 bases lay in between. The CDR3 loop reads CASSQGTDEAFF. The CDR3 DNA is TGCGCCAGCAGCCAAGGGACTGATGAAGCTTTCTTT.

The chain carries TRBV29-1 and TRBJ1-2; no clear D gene. Trimming stripped 6 bases from V and 4 bases from J, with 18 bases between. From germline, CDR1 is SQVTM and CDR2 ANQGSEA. The length of the CDR3 is 14 residues. The CDR3 nucleotides are TGCAGCGTAGGGTCTCCGACTTCTTTCTATGGCTACACCTTC. It codes for CSVGSPTSFYGYTF.

The chain joins TRBV9 to TRBJ2-7; the match to TRBD2 covers 8 bases. This CDR3 contains 13 residues. The germline V gene encodes CDR1 SGDLS and CDR2 YYNGEE. V trimming: 0 bases; J trimming: 6 bases; junction bases outside the gene matches: 2. The CDR3 region has the DNA TGTGCCAGCAGCGTAGGCGGGGGGACCGAGCAGTACTTC. This gives the protein CASSVGGGTEQYF.

This sequence joins TRBV30 and TRBJ1-5; 8 bases fit TRBD1. This CDR3 contains 14 residues. CDR1 is GTSNPN and CDR2 is SVGIG in the germline V gene (reference sequence). Germline trimming cut 5 bases from V and 6 bases from J; bases unmatched to any gene: 9. The CDR3 DNA is TGTGCCTGGGAAGCAGGACAGGGAACTCAGCCCCAGCATTTT. Amino acid sequence: CAWEAGQGTQPQHF.

The V gene is TRBV28, the J gene TRBJ1-4; no firm D call. Germline CDR1 and CDR2: MDHEN and SYDVKM. The CDR3 length is 16 residues. Trimming pared 3 bases from V and 3 bases from J, leaving 14 bases between. CDR3 coding DNA: TGTGCCAGCAGTTTGGAGCCCTTCGCTGCTAATGAAAAACTGTTTTTT. Its protein product is CASSLEPFAANEKLFF.

This clonotype has just a few counts. J is TRBJ2-5 and V is TRBV20-1; 8 nucleotides line up with TRBD1. Per the germline V gene, CDR1 is DFQATT and CDR2 is SNEGSKA (reference sequence). This CDR3 comprises 15 residues. Unmatched junction bases numbered 4, after V lost 0 bases and J lost 1 base. The chain's CDR3 is CSARDGQGLQETQYF. For the CDR3, the DNA is TGCAGTGCTAGAGACGGACAGGGTCTCCAAGAGACCCAGTACTTC.

The chain combines TRBV5-1 with TRBJ1-1; no clear D gene. CDR1 is SGHRS and CDR2 is YFSETQ in the germline V gene. V was trimmed by 1 base and J by 4 bases, leaving 17 bases between them. This CDR3 spans 16 amino acids. The DNA for the CDR3 is TGCGCCAGCAGCTTGAATGGGGTGGCTTCGGCCACTGAAGCTTTCTTT. It translates to CASSLNGVASATEAFF.

This clonotype showed up just a few times. This chain uses TRBV9 with TRBJ2-1, with D perhaps TRBD1 (7 bases). The CDR3 sequence is 14 residues long. Germline values: CDR1 SGDLS, CDR2 YYNGEE. Trimming removed 1 base at V and 7 bases at J, with 12 bases between. CDR3 in DNA: TGTGCCAGCAGCGTATATCCAGGGGGGAATGAGCAGTTCTTC. Encoded protein: CASSVYPGGNEQFF.

This clonotype has at least ten counts. The chain combines TRBV7-2 with TRBJ2-2; D not certain. The CDR3 is made up of 11 amino acids. The ends were cut back, 3 bases at V and 10 bases at J, with 6 bases in the middle. CDR1 SGHTA and CDR2 FQGNSA come from the germline V gene. The CDR3 bases are TGTGCCAGCAGCTTTTTGGTGGAGCTGTTTTTT. It is translated as CASSFLVELFF.

This CDR3 is CASSHRVGNEQFF. The CDR3 DNA reads as TGCGCCAGCAGTCACAGGGTCGGGAATGAGCAGTTCTTC. The chain joins TRBV4-3 to TRBJ2-1; a weak D match, TRBD1 (6 bases). V lost 6 bases and J lost 7, with 13 bases in between. CDR3 length: 13 residues. Looked up from germline, CDR1 is LGHNA and CDR2 is YSLEER.